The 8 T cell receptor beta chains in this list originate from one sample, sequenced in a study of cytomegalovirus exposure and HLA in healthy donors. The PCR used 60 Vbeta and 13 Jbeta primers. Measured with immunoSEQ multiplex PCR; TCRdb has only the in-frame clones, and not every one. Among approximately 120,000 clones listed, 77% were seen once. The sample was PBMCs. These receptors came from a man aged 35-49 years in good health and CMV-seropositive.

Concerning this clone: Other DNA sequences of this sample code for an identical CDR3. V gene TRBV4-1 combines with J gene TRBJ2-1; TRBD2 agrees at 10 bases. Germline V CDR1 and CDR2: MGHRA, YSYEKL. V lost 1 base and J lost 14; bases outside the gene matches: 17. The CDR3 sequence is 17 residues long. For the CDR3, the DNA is TGCGCCAGCAGCCAAGCGGTCGAGCGGGGGGGCCTTCCTGTTAAGTTCTTC. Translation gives CASSQAVERGGLPVKFF.

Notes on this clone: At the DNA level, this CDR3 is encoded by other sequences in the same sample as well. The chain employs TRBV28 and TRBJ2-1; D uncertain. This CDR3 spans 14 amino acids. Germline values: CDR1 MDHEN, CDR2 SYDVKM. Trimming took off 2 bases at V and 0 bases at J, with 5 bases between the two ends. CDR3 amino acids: CASSLPSSYNEQFF. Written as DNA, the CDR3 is TGTGCCAGCAGTTTACCTAGCTCCTACAATGAGCAGTTCTTC. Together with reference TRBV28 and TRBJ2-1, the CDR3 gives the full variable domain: DVKVTQSSRYLVKRTGEKVFLECVQDMDHENMFWYRQDPGLGLRLIYFSYDVKMKEKGDIPEGYSVSREKKERFSLILESASTNQTSMYLCASSLPSSYNEQFFGPGTRLTVL.

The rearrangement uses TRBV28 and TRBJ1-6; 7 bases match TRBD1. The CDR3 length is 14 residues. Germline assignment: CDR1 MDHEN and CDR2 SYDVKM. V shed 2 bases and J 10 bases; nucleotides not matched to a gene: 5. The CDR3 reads CASSLNRGVSPLHF. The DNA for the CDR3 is TGTGCCAGCAGTTTAAACAGGGGTGTGTCACCCCTCCACTTT. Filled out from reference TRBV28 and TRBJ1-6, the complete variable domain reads DVKVTQSSRYLVKRTGEKVFLECVQDMDHENMFWYRQDPGLGLRLIYFSYDVKMKEKGDIPEGYSVSREKKERFSLILESASTNQTSMYLCASSLNRGVSPLHFGNGTRLTVT.

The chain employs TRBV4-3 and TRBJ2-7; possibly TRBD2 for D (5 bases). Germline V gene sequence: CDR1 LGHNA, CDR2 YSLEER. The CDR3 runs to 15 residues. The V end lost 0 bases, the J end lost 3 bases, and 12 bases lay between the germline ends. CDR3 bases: TGCGCCAGCAGCCAAGATTTCCGGGGAAGCTACGAGCAGTACTTC. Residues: CASSQDFRGSYEQYF.

The CDR3 DNA is TGTGCCAGCAGCTTAGCGCAGTATCCCGAGCAGTACTTC. This sequence encodes CASSLAQYPEQYF. V and J are TRBV7-9 and TRBJ2-7; D is uncertain. Germline V CDR1 and CDR2: SEHNR, FQNEAQ (reference sequence). The V end lost 0 bases, the J end lost 6 bases, and 9 bases lay between the germline ends. The CDR3 spans 13 residues.

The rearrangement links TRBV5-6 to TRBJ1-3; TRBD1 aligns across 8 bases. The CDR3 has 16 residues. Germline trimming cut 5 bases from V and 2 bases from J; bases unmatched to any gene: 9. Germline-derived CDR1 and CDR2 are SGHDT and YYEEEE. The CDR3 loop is CASRPQGVVTGNTIYF. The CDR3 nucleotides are TGTGCCAGCAGACCACAGGGGGTTGTGACTGGAAACACCATATATTTT.

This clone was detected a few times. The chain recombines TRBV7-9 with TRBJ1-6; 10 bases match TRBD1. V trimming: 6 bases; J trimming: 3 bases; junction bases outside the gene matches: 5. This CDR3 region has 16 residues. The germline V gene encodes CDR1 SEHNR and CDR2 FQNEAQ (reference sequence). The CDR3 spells CASSWGQGFYNSPLHF. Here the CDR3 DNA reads TGTGCCAGCAGTTGGGGACAGGGGTTCTATAATTCACCCCTCCACTTT.

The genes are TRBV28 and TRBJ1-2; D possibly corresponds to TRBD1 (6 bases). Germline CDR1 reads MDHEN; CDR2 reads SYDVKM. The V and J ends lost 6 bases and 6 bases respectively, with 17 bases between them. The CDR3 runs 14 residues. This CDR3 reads CASSETGYVDGYTF. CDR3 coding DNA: TGTGCCAGCAGCGAAACAGGGTATGTGGATGGCTACACCTTC.